The T cell receptor (beta chain) described here comes from a study of cytomegalovirus exposure and HLA in healthy donors. Healthy bone marrow donors made up the donors. The germline gives CDR1 SGHNT, CDR2 YENEEA. There are 12 residues in the CDR3. Trimming pared 3 bases from V and 10 bases from J, leaving 13 bases between. Worth noting for this clone: Its specificity is not known.

Study conclusions and caveats: Most CMV-associated TCR beta chains appeared HLA-restricted in a later analysis. Follow-up analysis later connected one missense variant in DCLRE1C with trimming of TCR beta V- and J-genes.

The PCR made use of 60 Vbeta and 13 Jbeta primers. Assay: immunoSEQ multiplex PCR; the TCRdb copy retains only in-frame clones and omits some. The top ten clones hold about 2% of a sample with around 300,000 clones, around four fifths of them seen once. This receptor was obtained from a woman between 40 and 55 years old in good health and CMV-seropositive. The rearrangement uses TRBV11-3 and TRBJ2-7, with D possibly matching TRBD1 (5 bases). The sequencing input was PBMCs. CDR3 loop: CASSFRQSSQYF. The CDR3 nucleotides are TGTGCCAGCAGCTTCCGACAGTCATCACAGTACTTC.